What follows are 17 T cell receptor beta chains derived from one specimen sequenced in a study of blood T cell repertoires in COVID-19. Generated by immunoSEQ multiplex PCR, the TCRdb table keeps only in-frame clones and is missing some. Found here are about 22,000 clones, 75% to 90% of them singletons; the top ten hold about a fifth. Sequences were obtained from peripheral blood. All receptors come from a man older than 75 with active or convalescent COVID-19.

CDR3 nucleotides: TGTGCCAGCAGCTATGGGACTAGCGGACAAGAGACCCAGTACTTC. Translated, it gives CASSYGTSGQETQYF. The chain uses TRBV11-2 and TRBJ2-5; 11 bases match TRBD2. With 4 bases clipped from V and 2 bases from J, the junction kept 3 bases outside the gene matches. Germline V CDR1 and CDR2: SGHAT, FQNNGV. The CDR3 contains 15 residues.

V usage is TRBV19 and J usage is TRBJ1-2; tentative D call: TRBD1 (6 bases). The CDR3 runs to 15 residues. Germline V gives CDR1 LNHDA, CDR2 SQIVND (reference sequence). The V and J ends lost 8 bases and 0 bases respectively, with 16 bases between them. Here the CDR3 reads CASRPSGASNYGYTF. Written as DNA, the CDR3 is TGTGCCAGTCGTCCCTCAGGGGCATCTAACTATGGCTACACCTTC.

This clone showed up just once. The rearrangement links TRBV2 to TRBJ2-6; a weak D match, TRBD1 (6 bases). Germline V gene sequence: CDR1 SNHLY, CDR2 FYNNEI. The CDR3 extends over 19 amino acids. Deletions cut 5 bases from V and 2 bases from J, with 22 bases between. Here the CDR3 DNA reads TGTGCCAGCAGTCGGGGACAATCCACCCGGGCCCCTGGGGCCAACGTCCTGACTTTC. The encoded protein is CASSRGQSTRAPGANVLTF. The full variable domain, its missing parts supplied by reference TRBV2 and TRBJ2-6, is EPEVTQTPSHQVTQMGQEVILRCVPISNHLYFYWYRQILGQKVEFLVSFYNNEISEKSEIFDDQFSVERPDGSNFTLKIRSTKLEDSAMYFCASSRGQSTRAPGANVLTFGAGSRLTVL.

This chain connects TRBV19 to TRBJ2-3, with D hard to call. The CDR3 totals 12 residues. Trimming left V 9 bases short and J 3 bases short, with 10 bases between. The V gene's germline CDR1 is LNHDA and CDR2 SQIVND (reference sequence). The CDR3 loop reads CARPQWTDTQYF. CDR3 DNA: TGTGCCAGACCGCAGTGGACAGATACGCAGTATTTT.

CDR3 DNA: TGTGCCAGCACGCGGGGTCGCAATCAGCCCCAGCATTTT. Translation gives CASTRGRNQPQHF. This chain joins TRBV5-8 and TRBJ1-5; unclear D gene. CDR1 is SGHTS and CDR2 is YDEGEE in the germline V gene. This CDR3 spans 13 amino acids. Deletions cut 6 bases from V and 2 bases from J, with 9 bases between.

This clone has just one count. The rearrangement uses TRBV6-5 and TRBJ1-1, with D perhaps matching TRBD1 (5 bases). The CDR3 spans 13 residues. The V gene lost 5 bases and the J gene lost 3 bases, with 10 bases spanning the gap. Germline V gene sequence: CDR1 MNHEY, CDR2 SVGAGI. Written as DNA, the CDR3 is TGTGCCAGCAGTCGCGGGGCGGACACTGAAGCTTTCTTT. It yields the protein CASSRGADTEAFF.

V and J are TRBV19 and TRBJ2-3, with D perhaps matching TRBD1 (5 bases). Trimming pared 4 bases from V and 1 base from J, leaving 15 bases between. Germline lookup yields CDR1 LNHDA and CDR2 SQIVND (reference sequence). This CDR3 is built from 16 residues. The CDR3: CASSTSRVWGTDTQYF. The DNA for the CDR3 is TGTGCCAGTAGTACATCCAGGGTTTGGGGCACAGATACGCAGTATTTT.

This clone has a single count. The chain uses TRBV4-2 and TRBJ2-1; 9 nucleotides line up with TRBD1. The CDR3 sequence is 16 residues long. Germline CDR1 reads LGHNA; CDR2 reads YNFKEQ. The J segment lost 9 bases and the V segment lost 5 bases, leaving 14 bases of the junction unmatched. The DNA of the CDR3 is TGTGCCAGCAGCGAACCGGACAGGGGCAGCAAAAGTGAGCAGTTCTTC. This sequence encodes CASSEPDRGSKSEQFF.

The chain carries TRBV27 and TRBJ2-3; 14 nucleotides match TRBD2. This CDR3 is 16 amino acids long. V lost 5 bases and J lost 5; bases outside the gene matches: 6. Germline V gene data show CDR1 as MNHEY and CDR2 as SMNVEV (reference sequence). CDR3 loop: CASSTGLAGVGDTQYF. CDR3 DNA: TGTGCCAGCAGTACGGGACTAGCGGGAGTGGGAGATACGCAGTATTTT.

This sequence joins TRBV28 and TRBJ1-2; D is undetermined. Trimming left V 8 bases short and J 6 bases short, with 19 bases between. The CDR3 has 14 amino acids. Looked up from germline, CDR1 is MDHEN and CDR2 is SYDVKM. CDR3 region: CASGARGNLHGYTF. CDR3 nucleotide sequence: TGTGCCAGCGGTGCCCGAGGGAATCTCCATGGCTACACCTTC.

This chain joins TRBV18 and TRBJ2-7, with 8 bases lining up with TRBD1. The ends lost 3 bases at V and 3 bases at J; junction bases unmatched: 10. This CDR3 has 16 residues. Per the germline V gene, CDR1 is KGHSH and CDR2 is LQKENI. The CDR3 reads CASSPLDYRGDYEQYF. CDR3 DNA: TGTGCCAGCTCACCTTTGGACTACAGGGGGGACTACGAGCAGTACTTC.

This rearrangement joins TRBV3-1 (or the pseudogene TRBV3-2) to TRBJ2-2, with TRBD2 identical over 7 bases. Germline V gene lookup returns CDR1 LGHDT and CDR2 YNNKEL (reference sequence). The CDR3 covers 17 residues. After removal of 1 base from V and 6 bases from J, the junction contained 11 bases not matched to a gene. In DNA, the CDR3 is TGTGCCAGCAGCCAAGGGGGGGTGACTAGCCTTGCCGGGGAGCTGTTTTTT. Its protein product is CASSQGGVTSLAGELFF.

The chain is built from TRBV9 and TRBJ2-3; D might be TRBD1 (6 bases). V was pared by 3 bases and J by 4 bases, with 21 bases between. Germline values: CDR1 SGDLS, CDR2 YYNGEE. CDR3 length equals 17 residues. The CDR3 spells CASSADIGGWVADTQYF. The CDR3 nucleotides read TGTGCCAGCAGCGCAGATATAGGGGGTTGGGTCGCAGATACGCAGTATTTT.

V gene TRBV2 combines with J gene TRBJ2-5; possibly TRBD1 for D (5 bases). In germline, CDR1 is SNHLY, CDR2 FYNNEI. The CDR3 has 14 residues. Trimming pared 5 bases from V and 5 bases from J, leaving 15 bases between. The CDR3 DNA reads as TGTGCCAGCAGTCGGCAGGGCGGTGGGGAGACCCAGTACTTC. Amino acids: CASSRQGGGETQYF.

CDR3 sequence reads: CASSSHTGVKNTEAFF. Here the CDR3 DNA reads TGTGCCAGCAGCTCCCACACGGGAGTAAAGAACACTGAAGCTTTCTTT. This chain joins TRBV7-8 and TRBJ1-1, with D unresolved. Germline-derived CDR1 and CDR2 are SGHVS and FQNEAQ. This CDR3 has 16 amino acids. V was pared by 4 bases and J by 1 base, with 16 bases between.

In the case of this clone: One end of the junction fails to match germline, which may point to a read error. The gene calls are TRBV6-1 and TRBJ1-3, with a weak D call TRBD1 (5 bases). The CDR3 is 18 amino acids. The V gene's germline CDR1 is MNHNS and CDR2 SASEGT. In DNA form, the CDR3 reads TGTGCCAGCACTGAAAGGGGAAGGGTCAGGCACCCTGGAAACACCATATATTTT. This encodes CASTERGRVRHPGNTIYF.

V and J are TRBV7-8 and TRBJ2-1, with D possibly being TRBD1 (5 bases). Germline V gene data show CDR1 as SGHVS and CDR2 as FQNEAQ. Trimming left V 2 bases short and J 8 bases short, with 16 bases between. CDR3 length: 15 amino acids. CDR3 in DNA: TGTGCCAGCAGCTTAATAGGGGCAGGGTGGTATGAGCAGTTCTTC. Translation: CASSLIGAGWYEQFF.